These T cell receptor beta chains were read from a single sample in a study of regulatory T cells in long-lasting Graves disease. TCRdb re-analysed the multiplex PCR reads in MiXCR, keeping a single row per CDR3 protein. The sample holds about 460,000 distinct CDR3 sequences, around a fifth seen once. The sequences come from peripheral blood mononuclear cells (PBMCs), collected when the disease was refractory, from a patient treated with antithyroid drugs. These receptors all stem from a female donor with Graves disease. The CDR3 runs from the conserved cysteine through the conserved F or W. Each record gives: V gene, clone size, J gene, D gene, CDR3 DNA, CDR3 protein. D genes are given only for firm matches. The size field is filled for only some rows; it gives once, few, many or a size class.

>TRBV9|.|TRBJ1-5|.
TGTGCCAGCAGCCCACAGGGTCCCGGGGGGCCCCAGCATTTT
CASSPQGPGGPQHF
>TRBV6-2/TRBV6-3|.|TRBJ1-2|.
TGTGCCAGCAGTGAATTCAACTATGGCTACACCTTC
CASSEFNYGYTF
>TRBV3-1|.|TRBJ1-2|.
TGTGCCAGCAGCCAAGAAGCCAGGCTAGACCCTGGCTACACCTTC
CASSQEARLDPGYTF
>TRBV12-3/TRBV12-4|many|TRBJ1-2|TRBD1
TGTGCCAGCAGCCAGGGGGAGGACTATGGCTACACCTTC
CASSQGEDYGYTF
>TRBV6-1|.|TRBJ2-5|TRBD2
TGTGCCAGCAGCCGGGGCGGGGGGGTACAAGGGACCCAGTACTTC
CASSRGGGVQGTQYF
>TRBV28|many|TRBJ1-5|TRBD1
TGTGCCAGCAGTTTAGACCGAACAGGGGGTTACAATCAGCCCCAGCATTTT
CASSLDRTGGYNQPQHF
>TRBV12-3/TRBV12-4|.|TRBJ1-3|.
TGTGCCAGCAGGGGAGGTGGAAACACCATATATTTT
CASRGGGNTIYF
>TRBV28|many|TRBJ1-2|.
TGTGCCAGCAGTGAGACAAGGAATGGCTACACCTTC
CASSETRNGYTF
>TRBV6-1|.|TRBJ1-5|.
TGTGCCAGCAGTCCATATCCGCCAGCCCAGCATTTT
CASSPYPPAQHF
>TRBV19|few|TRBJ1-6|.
TGTGCCAGTAGTTTTGTCAGTCAAGATTCACCCCTCCACTTT
CASSFVSQDSPLHF
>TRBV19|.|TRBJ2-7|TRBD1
TGTGCCCCCCGGCGAGGACAGGGAATTCAAGACTACGAGCAGTACTTC
CAPRRGQGIQDYEQYF
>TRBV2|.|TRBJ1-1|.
TGTGCCAGCAGTGATCGGGGCTACCGATGGGACACTGAAGCTTTCTTT
CASSDRGYRWDTEAFF
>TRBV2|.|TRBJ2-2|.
TGTGCCAGCTCTAGGGTACACACCGGGGAGCTGTTTTTT
CASSRVHTGELFF
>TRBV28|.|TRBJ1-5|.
TGTGCCAGCAGTTTAGGAGGATGGGGCAATCAGCCCCAGCATTTT
CASSLGGWGNQPQHF
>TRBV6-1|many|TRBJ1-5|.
TGTGCCAGCACAAGTACGCCGGGGGTCGGACAGCCCCAGCATTTT
CASTSTPGVGQPQHF
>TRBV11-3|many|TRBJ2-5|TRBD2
TGTGCCAGCAGCTTAGGGGGACTAGCGGCAGAGACCCAGTACTTC
CASSLGGLAAETQYF
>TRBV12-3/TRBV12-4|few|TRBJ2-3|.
TGTGCCAGCAGTGTTACGGGGGAGGAGGGATCGCAGTATTTT
CASSVTGEEGSQYF
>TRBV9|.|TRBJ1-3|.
TGTGCCAGCAGCGAATTGGCGAAGAGCTCTGGAAACACCATATATTTT
CASSELAKSSGNTIYF
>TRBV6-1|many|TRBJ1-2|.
TGTGCCAGCGGAACTAACTATGGCTACACCTTC
CASGTNYGYTF
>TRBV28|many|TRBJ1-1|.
TGTGCCAGCACCAAACAGGAAACTGAAGCTTTCTTT
CASTKQETEAFF
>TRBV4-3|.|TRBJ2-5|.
TGCGCCAGCAGCCAAGGTTTGGTCGAGATGGGGGAGACCCAGTACTTC
CASSQGLVEMGETQYF
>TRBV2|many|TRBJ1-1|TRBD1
TGTGCCAGCAGTAGACAGGGACCTAGGGTGAACACTGAAGCTTTCTTT
CASSRQGPRVNTEAFF
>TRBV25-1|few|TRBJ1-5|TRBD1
TGTGCCAGCAGTGAGTCCGACAGGGGCCACAATCAGCCCCAGCATTTT
CASSESDRGHNQPQHF
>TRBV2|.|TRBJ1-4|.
TGTGCCAGCAGCTCCCACGTACCCAATGAAAAACTGTTTTTT
CASSSHVPNEKLFF
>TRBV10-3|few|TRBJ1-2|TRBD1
TGTGCCATCAGTGGAATCACAGGGGGAGGTGAGAATGGCTACACCTTC
CAISGITGGGENGYTF
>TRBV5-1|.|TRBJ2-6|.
TGCGCCAGCAGCCAACGGGCTGGGGCCAACGTCCTGACTTTC
CASSQRAGANVLTF
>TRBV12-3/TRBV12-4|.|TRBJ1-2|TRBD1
TGTGCCAGCAGCCACGGGACAGGGGACTATGGCTACACCTTC
CASSHGTGDYGYTF
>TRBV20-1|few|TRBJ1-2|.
TGCAGTGCTAGAGAAGAAGCGACTAACTATGGCTACACCTTC
CSAREEATNYGYTF
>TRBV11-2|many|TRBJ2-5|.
TGTGCCAGCTCCGCGGGATGGGAGACCCAGTACTTC
CASSAGWETQYF
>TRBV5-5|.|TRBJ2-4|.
TGTGCCAGCAGCTTGGGGGCTCAGCGTTCCCTAAAAAACATTCAGTACTTC
CASSLGAQRSLKNIQYF
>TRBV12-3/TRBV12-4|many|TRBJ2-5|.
TGTGCCAGCAGTCCGGGGACCCAAGAGACCCAGTACTTC
CASSPGTQETQYF
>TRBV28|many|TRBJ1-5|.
TGTGCCAGCAGTTTGGGGGGGACGGGACAGCCCCAGCATTTT
CASSLGGTGQPQHF
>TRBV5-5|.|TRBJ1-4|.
TGTGCCAGCAGCTTTCAATTAACAGAAAAACTGTTTTTT
CASSFQLTEKLFF
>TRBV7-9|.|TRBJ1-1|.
TGTGCCAGCAGCTTACGGCCACCCGGGGCTTTCTTT
CASSLRPPGAFF
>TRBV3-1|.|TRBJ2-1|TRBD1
TGTGCCAGCAGCCTAACACCGGGACAGGGCAACAATGAGCAGTTCTTC
CASSLTPGQGNNEQFF
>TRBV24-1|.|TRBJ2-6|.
TGTGCCACCAGTGATCCATCATACAGGGACTCTGGGGCCAACGTCCTGACTTTC
CATSDPSYRDSGANVLTF
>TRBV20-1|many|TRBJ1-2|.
TGCAGTGCGTCCATTGACGGCCGAAACTATGGCTACACCTTC
CSASIDGRNYGYTF
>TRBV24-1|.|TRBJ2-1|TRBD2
TGTGCCACCAGTGATGACCGGACTAGCGGAGGGAATGAGCAGTTCTTC
CATSDDRTSGGNEQFF
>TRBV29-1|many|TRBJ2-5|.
TGCAGCGTTTGGACTAACCAAGGGACCCAGTACTTC
CSVWTNQGTQYF
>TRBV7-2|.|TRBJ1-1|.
TGTGCCAGCAGCTTGGCAGGGATAAACACTGAAGCTTTCTTT
CASSLAGINTEAFF
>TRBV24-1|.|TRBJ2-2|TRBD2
TGTGCCACCAGTGATTTGACAAGCGGGGGGGCCGGGGAGCTGTTTTTT
CATSDLTSGGAGELFF
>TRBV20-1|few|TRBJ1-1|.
TGCAGTGCTAGGTTGGGGGGGGAGCGTTCTGGATTT
CSARLGGERSGF
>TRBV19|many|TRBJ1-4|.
TGTGCCAGTAGCCCCCCCGGGGTAAATGAAAAACTGTTTTTT
CASSPPGVNEKLFF
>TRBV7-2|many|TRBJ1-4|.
TGTGCCAGCAGGCCGACGGCCTGGGCGAAAAAACTGTTTTTT
CASRPTAWAKKLFF
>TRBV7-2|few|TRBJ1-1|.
TGTGCCAGCAGCGCCGGGAGAGAAACTGAAGCTTTCTTT
CASSAGRETEAFF
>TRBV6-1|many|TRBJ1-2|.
TGTGCCAGCACCTTTACTGGGGGTCCTGCTAACTATGGCTACACCTTC
CASTFTGGPANYGYTF
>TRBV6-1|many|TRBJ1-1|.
TGTGCCAGCAGGGGACAACCCAACACTGAAGCTTTCTTT
CASRGQPNTEAFF
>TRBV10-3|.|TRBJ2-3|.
TGTGCCATCAGGGAGGGACAGCTCACAGATACGCAGTATTTT
CAIREGQLTDTQYF
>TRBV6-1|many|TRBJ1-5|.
TGTGCCAGCATTTCCTCGCAGGGGATGTATCAGCCCCAGCATTTT
CASISSQGMYQPQHF
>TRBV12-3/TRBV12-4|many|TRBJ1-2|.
TGTGCCAGCAGTAACCCCGTGGACAGCTCTGGCTACACCTTC
CASSNPVDSSGYTF
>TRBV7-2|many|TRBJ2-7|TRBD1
TGTGCCAGCAGCTTAAACAGGGGAGACTACGAGCAGTACTTC
CASSLNRGDYEQYF
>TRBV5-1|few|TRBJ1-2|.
TGCGCCAGCAGACTTTGGGTCGAAAACTATGGCTACACCTTC
CASRLWVENYGYTF